The 26 T cell receptor beta chains listed next were all sequenced from one sample in a study of chemoradiotherapy in HPV16-positive cancers. Clones were read by immunoSEQ multiplex PCR, and TCRdb kept only the in-frame ones, dropping some. The table shows about 32,000 clones, with over 75% occurring only once. Source: blood, taken from a patient who underwent chemoradiotherapy. These receptors originate from a human donor with HPV-associated anogenital cancer.

The genes are TRBV5-8 and TRBJ2-3; D tentatively reads TRBD1 or TRBD2 (6 bases each). The CDR3 spans 15 residues. Trimming pared 4 bases from V and 5 bases from J, leaving 17 bases between. CDR1 is SGHTS and CDR2 is YDEGEE in the germline V gene. CDR3 region: CASSPKWGAGDTQYF. The CDR3 DNA reads TGTGCCAGCAGCCCAAAATGGGGGGCCGGAGATACGCAGTATTTT.

This rearrangement joins TRBV2 to TRBJ1-5; 9 nucleotides align to TRBD1. Germline V CDR1 and CDR2: SNHLY, FYNNEI. The CDR3 has 16 amino acids. The V and J ends lost 4 bases and 5 bases, in that order; junction bases with no gene match: 9. CDR3 amino acids: CASSADRGLVDQPQHF. The CDR3 region has the DNA TGTGCCAGCAGTGCCGACAGGGGGTTGGTCGATCAGCCCCAGCATTTT.

The chain carries TRBV18 and TRBJ2-7, with 8 bases fitting TRBD2. The CDR3 totals 13 residues. In germline, CDR1 is KGHSH, CDR2 LQKENI. J gave up 3 bases and V 6 bases, and 4 bases lay outside the gene matches. The CDR3 sequence: CASSPGLGYEQYF. The DNA for the CDR3 is TGTGCCAGCTCGCCGGGACTAGGCTACGAGCAGTACTTC.

This rearrangement joins TRBV7-2 to TRBJ2-7; 14 nucleotides match TRBD2. The length of the CDR3 is 14 residues. V was clipped by 5 bases and J by 6 bases; unmatched bases: 3. From germline, CDR1 is SGHTA and CDR2 FQGNSA. CDR3 loop: CASSPGLAGGEQYF. CDR3 sequence (DNA): TGTGCCAGCAGCCCCGGACTAGCGGGGGGCGAGCAGTACTTC.

The CDR3 DNA sequence: TGTGCCAGCCCTCCCGGGAACACCGGGGAGCTGTTTTTT. Residues: CASPPGNTGELFF. This chain links TRBV5-4 with TRBJ2-2; D gene uncertain. CDR3 length: 13 amino acids. The germline V gene has CDR1 SGHNT and CDR2 YYREEE (reference sequence). Trimming shortened V by 7 bases and J by 1 base, and 8 bases separated the two germline ends.

The chain is built from TRBV15 and TRBJ2-7, with TRBD2 matching 7 bases. Germline lookup yields CDR1 LNHNV and CDR2 YYDKDF (reference sequence). This CDR3 contains 16 residues. V was pared by 4 bases and J by 0 bases, with 9 bases of the junction left unmatched. The CDR3: CATSTGGRANSYEQYF. The CDR3 region has the DNA TGTGCCACCAGCACTGGAGGGAGGGCAAACTCCTACGAGCAGTACTTC.

This CDR3 is CASSFEGTGVQNIQYF. The CDR3 DNA reads TGCGCCAGCAGCTTCGAAGGGACAGGGGTTCAAAACATTCAGTACTTC. The chain uses TRBV5-1 and TRBJ2-4; 10 bases are a match to TRBD1. The CDR3 totals 16 residues. The ends lost 2 bases at V and 5 bases at J; junction bases unmatched: 7. Germline-derived CDR1 and CDR2 are SGHRS and YFSETQ.

This chain uses TRBV6-1 with TRBJ1-5; TRBD1 is a possible D gene (6 bases). The germline V gene has CDR1 MNHNS and CDR2 SASEGT. V lost 4 bases to trimming and J lost 0 bases, with 10 bases between them. The CDR3 covers 15 residues. The CDR3 bases are TGTGCCAGCAGTGTTGAGGGGGGTAGCAATCAGCCCCAGCATTTT. The encoded protein is CASSVEGGSNQPQHF.

This chain joins TRBV7-9 and TRBJ2-5, with a tentative D call TRBD2 (7 bases). Germline CDR1 and CDR2: SEHNR and FQNEAQ (reference sequence). V was shortened by 5 bases and J by 4 bases, with 17 bases between the two germline ends. The CDR3 runs to 15 residues. In DNA, the CDR3 is TGTGCCAGCAGCCGCATGGGGGGGGCAAGAGAGACCCAGTACTTC. Its protein product is CASSRMGGARETQYF.

The chain employs TRBV10-1 and TRBJ1-4; maybe TRBD1 (5 bases). Trimming removed 3 bases from V and 8 bases from J, with 13 bases in between. The CDR3 consists of 14 residues. Per the germline V gene, CDR1 is WNHNN and CDR2 is SYGVQD (reference sequence). The CDR3 coding sequence is TGCGCCAGCAGTGATGAGGGGATGGGCGAAAAACTGTTTTTT. Residues: CASSDEGMGEKLFF.

The genes are TRBV12-5 and TRBJ2-3; the D is unclear. In germline, CDR1 is LGHNT, CDR2 FRNRAP. The CDR3 is 11 residues long. Trimming removed 5 bases from V and 6 bases from J, with 6 bases in between. The CDR3 DNA follows: TGTGCTAGTGGTCCGCGGGATACGCAGTATTTT. It is translated as CASGPRDTQYF. The complete variable domain, with remaining parts taken from reference TRBV12-5 and TRBJ2-3, reads DARVTQTPRHKVTEMGQEVTMRCQPILGHNTVFWYRQTMMQGLELLAYFRNRAPLDDSGMPKDRFSAEMPDATLATLKIQPSEPRDSAVYFCASGPRDTQYFGPGTRLTVL.

This sequence joins TRBV6-4 and TRBJ1-2; a possible D gene is TRBD1 (5 bases). This CDR3 is 18 amino acids long. The V end was cut by 5 bases, the J end by 2 bases, with 24 bases between. CDR1 MRHNA and CDR2 SNTAGT come from the germline V gene. The CDR3 loop is CASSQEARRGAWNYGYTF. The CDR3 nucleotides are TGTGCCAGCAGTCAAGAGGCCCGCCGGGGCGCGTGGAACTATGGCTACACCTTC.

The chain has TRBV11-2 and TRBJ2-2; possibly TRBD2 for D (5 bases). Trimming removed 5 bases from V and 5 bases from J, with 15 bases in between. CDR3 length equals 15 residues. CDR1 is SGHAT, CDR2 FQNNGV, per germline. DNA for the CDR3: TGTGCCAGCAGCCCCGGACGGGATGGGACCGGGGAGCTGTTTTTT. Translation: CASSPGRDGTGELFF. Based on the CDR3 plus reference TRBV11-2 and TRBJ2-2, the full variable domain is EAGVAQSPRYKIIEKRQSVAFWCNPISGHATLYWYQQILGQGPKLLIQFQNNGVVDDSQLPKDRFSAERLKGVDSTLKIQPAKLEDSAVYLCASSPGRDGTGELFFGEGSRLTVL.

The rearrangement joins TRBV18 to TRBJ2-1; D possibly corresponds to TRBD1 (5 bases). Germline CDR1 KGHSH, CDR2 LQKENI. Trimming removed 3 bases at V and 7 bases at J, with 7 bases between. The CDR3 consists of 12 residues. The CDR3 spells CASSPRENEQFF. CDR3 sequence (DNA): TGTGCCAGCTCACCCAGGGAAAATGAGCAGTTCTTC.

The chain carries TRBV6-6 and TRBJ2-6; 10 nucleotides align to TRBD1. The germline V gene has CDR1 MNHNY and CDR2 SVGAGI (reference sequence). V shed 5 bases, J shed 4 bases, and the junction held 5 bases outside the gene matches. This CDR3 has 16 amino acids. The CDR3 here is CASSTGTGAGANVLTF. The CDR3 coding sequence is TGTGCCAGCAGTACCGGGACAGGGGCCGGGGCCAACGTCCTGACTTTC.

The V gene is TRBV6-4, the J gene TRBJ2-3; 14 bases match TRBD2. The CDR3 has 16 amino acids. Germline CDR1 reads MRHNA; CDR2 reads SNTAGT. J lost 5 bases, V lost 6 bases, and 7 bases had no gene match. CDR3 residues: CASSQTSGGARDTQYF. The CDR3 DNA reads TGTGCCAGCAGCCAGACTAGCGGGGGGGCCAGAGATACGCAGTATTTT.

The V call is TRBV6-5, the J call TRBJ1-4; 7 bases match TRBD1. Germline CDR1 and CDR2: MNHEY and SVGAGI. J lost 4 bases, V lost 0 bases, and 5 bases had no gene match. This CDR3 contains 16 residues. The CDR3 DNA reads as TGTGCCAGCAGTTACTCCAACAGGGGTGGTAATGAAAAACTGTTTTTT. Residues: CASSYSNRGGNEKLFF.

The chain employs TRBV4-2 and TRBJ2-5, with TRBD2 as a possible D gene (6 bases). The V and J ends lost 0 bases and 9 bases respectively, with 11 bases between them. Germline CDR1 and CDR2: LGHNA and YNFKEQ. The CDR3 spans 13 residues. The CDR3 protein is CASSQDVGGAQYF. The CDR3 DNA sequence: TGTGCCAGCAGCCAAGACGTCGGAGGGGCCCAGTACTTC.

This clone has just a few counts. The V and J genes are TRBV18 and TRBJ1-6; 7 bases fit TRBD1. Germline assignment: CDR1 KGHSH and CDR2 LQKENI. The CDR3 has 14 residues. The trim removed 2 bases at V and 9 bases at J, leaving 4 bases unmatched. CDR3 loop: CASSPDRVVSPLHF. In nucleotides, the CDR3 is TGTGCCAGCTCACCAGACAGGGTGGTTTCACCCCTCCACTTT. Supplemented by reference TRBV18 and TRBJ1-6, the full variable domain reads NAGVMQNPRHLVRRRGQEARLRCSPMKGHSHVYWYRQLPEEGLKFMVYLQKENIIDESGMPKERFSAEFPKEGPSILRIQQVVRGDSAAYFCASSPDRVVSPLHFGNGTRLTVT.

By share of the sample, this clone is medium-sized. The chain has TRBV7-6 and TRBJ2-7; D is possibly TRBD2 (6 bases). Deletions cut 2 bases from V and 6 bases from J, with 23 bases between. The CDR3 is 17 residues long. CDR1 is SGHVS and CDR2 is FNYEAQ in the germline V gene. The CDR3 DNA reads as TGTGCCAGCAGCTTATCGGCCAGGGTACTCCCGGGGGTCGAGCAGTACTTC. Translating it yields CASSLSARVLPGVEQYF.

The chain links TRBV7-8 to TRBJ2-5; D might be TRBD2 (6 bases). Trimming stripped 0 bases from V and 5 bases from J, with 10 bases between. This CDR3 spans 14 amino acids. Germline V gene lookup returns CDR1 SGHVS and CDR2 FQNEAQ. The CDR3 sequence is CASSLAAGSETQYF. The CDR3 DNA reads TGTGCCAGCAGCTTAGCCGCGGGGAGCGAGACCCAGTACTTC.

This clone was seen more than once but under ten times. V usage is TRBV2 and J usage is TRBJ1-6; 8 bases line up with TRBD1. This CDR3 spans 12 amino acids. Germline V CDR1 and CDR2: SNHLY, FYNNEI. With V trimmed by 6 bases and J by 17 bases, 9 bases remained unmatched. CDR3 nucleotides: TGTGCCAGCAGGCCTGGACAGGGCGCCATCCACTTT. Amino acid sequence: CASRPGQGAIHF.

The V and J genes are TRBV19 and TRBJ1-2; no reliable D call. The germline CDR1 and CDR2 sequences are LNHDA and SQIVND (reference sequence). This CDR3 has 15 residues. The ends were cut back, 4 bases at V and 4 bases at J, with 16 bases in the middle. CDR3 amino acids: CASSRGRKEVYGYTF. CDR3 sequence (DNA): TGTGCCAGTAGTAGAGGAAGGAAAGAGGTCTATGGCTACACCTTC.

This clone was observed a few times. The chain has TRBV7-8 and TRBJ1-1; D is unresolved. CDR3 size: 13 residues. Per germline, CDR1 SGHVS and CDR2 FQNEAQ. Trimming took off 5 bases at V and 3 bases at J, with 10 bases between the two ends. The CDR3 DNA reads TGTGCCAGCAGCGGCAGCGGGGACACTGAAGCTTTCTTT. It yields the protein CASSGSGDTEAFF. Supplemented by reference TRBV7-8 and TRBJ1-1, the full variable domain reads GAGVSQSPRYKVAKRGQDVALRCDPISGHVSLFWYQQALGQGPEFLTYFQNEAQLDKSGLPSDRFFAERPEGSVSTLKIQRTQQEDSAVYLCASSGSGDTEAFFGQGTRLTVV.

This sequence joins TRBV27 and TRBJ1-1; D might be TRBD1 (5 bases). CDR3 length equals 15 residues. Germline lookup yields CDR1 MNHEY and CDR2 SMNVEV (reference sequence). The ends were cut back, 4 bases at V and 6 bases at J, with 18 bases in the middle. In DNA, the CDR3 is TGTGCCAGCAGTTCCGGGGACTCGCTCTACCCTGAAGCTTTCTTT. Its translation: CASSSGDSLYPEAFF.

V usage is TRBV2 and J usage is TRBJ2-3; TRBD2 matches 8 bases. Germline V gene sequence: CDR1 SNHLY, CDR2 FYNNEI. V shed 7 bases, J shed 5 bases, and the junction held 20 bases outside the gene matches. The CDR3 is 18 amino acids. The CDR3 reads CASTLLPSGRVSGDTQYF. DNA of the CDR3: TGTGCCAGCACTCTCCTCCCTAGCGGGCGGGTATCCGGAGATACGCAGTATTTT. Full variable domain (outside the CDR3, taken from reference TRBV2 and TRBJ2-3): EPEVTQTPSHQVTQMGQEVILRCVPISNHLYFYWYRQILGQKVEFLVSFYNNEISEKSEIFDDQFSVERPDGSNFTLKIRSTKLEDSAMYFCASTLLPSGRVSGDTQYFGPGTRLTVL.